Below are 20 T cell receptor beta chains sequenced from a single sample in a study of blood T cell repertoires in COVID-19. The data were produced by immunoSEQ multiplex PCR, yet TCRdb's version contains in-frame clones alone and is incomplete. The sample carries a few hundred thousand clones, about 87% recorded once. Sequencing was performed on PBMCs or T cells enriched from blood (not recorded which). Source of these receptors: a man younger than 45 who had recovered from COVID-19.

This clone was counted a few times. The CDR3 DNA reads as TGTGCCAGCAGTCCCACCTGGACAGCCTCCTACGAGCAGTACTTC. Translated, it gives CASSPTWTASYEQYF. This chain links TRBV27 with TRBJ2-7; weak D call: TRBD1 (6 bases). Germline CDR1 is MNHEY and CDR2 is SMNVEV (reference sequence). This CDR3 region has 15 residues. Trimming took 5 bases from V and 0 from J, leaving 14 bases between them.

This clone came up a few times. This rearrangement joins TRBV6-1 to TRBJ1-6; D gene uncertain. The germline V and J ends were trimmed by 3 bases and 3 bases, with 9 bases remaining between them. Germline CDR1 reads MNHNS; CDR2 reads SASEGT. The CDR3 loop spans 15 amino acids. CDR3 nucleotides: TGTGCCAGCAGTGATCCAGGTTTCTATAATTCACCCCTCCACTTT. It translates to CASSDPGFYNSPLHF.

The chain uses TRBV7-9 and TRBJ2-1; D may be TRBD1 (6 bases). Per germline, CDR1 SEHNR and CDR2 FQNEAQ (reference sequence). CDR3 length equals 15 residues. V was pared by 3 bases and J by 8 bases, with 17 bases between. CDR3 sequence reads: CASSFTGKSFDEQFF. In nucleotides, the CDR3 is TGTGCCAGCAGCTTCACAGGGAAATCGTTCGATGAGCAGTTCTTC.

The chain links TRBV7-6 to TRBJ2-3, with 8 bases identical to TRBD2. Per the germline V gene, CDR1 is SGHVS and CDR2 is FNYEAQ. The CDR3 is 17 residues long. After removal of 0 bases from V and 2 bases from J, the junction contained 7 bases not matched to a gene. Here the CDR3 DNA reads TGTGCCAGCAGCTTAGCAAACGGGGGGGACAACACAGATACGCAGTATTTT. As protein: CASSLANGGDNTDTQYF.

This sequence joins TRBV11-1 and TRBJ2-1; D gene uncertain. Germline V lookup: CDR1 SGHAT, CDR2 FQDESV (reference sequence). The CDR3 has 14 amino acids. With 2 bases removed from V and 4 bases from J, the gap between germline ends came to 9 bases. CDR3 bases: TGTGCCAGCAGCTTACGGTTAGCATACAATGAGCAGTTCTTC. This codes for CASSLRLAYNEQFF.

The chain is built from TRBV29-1 and TRBJ2-7, with TRBD1 matching 10 bases. This CDR3 has 15 amino acids. Germline V CDR1 and CDR2: SQVTM, ANQGSEA. With 7 bases clipped from V and 3 bases from J, the junction kept 12 bases outside the gene matches. The CDR3 here is CSGKSGQGSYYEQYF. The CDR3 DNA is TGCAGCGGAAAATCGGGACAGGGGTCCTACTACGAGCAGTACTTC.

The chain links TRBV7-9 to TRBJ1-2; D perhaps matches TRBD1 (6 bases). Deletions cut 7 bases from V and 1 base from J, with 10 bases between. The germline V gene has CDR1 SEHNR and CDR2 FQNEAQ (reference sequence). The CDR3 totals 13 residues. In DNA form, the CDR3 reads TGTGCCAGCAACCCGGACAGTAACTATGGCTACACCTTC. Translating gives CASNPDSNYGYTF.

The chain combines TRBV3-1 (or the pseudogene TRBV3-2) with TRBJ1-1; D is unclear. The CDR3 consists of 17 residues. Germline V gene lookup returns CDR1 LGHDT and CDR2 YNNKEL (reference sequence). V was cut by 1 base and J by 1 base, with 16 bases left in between. CDR3 loop: CASSQGAAIIENTEAFF. DNA for the CDR3: TGTGCCAGCAGCCAAGGGGCAGCAATTATAGAGAACACTGAAGCTTTCTTT.

As regards this clone: The same CDR3 arises from other DNA sequences in this sample as well. The rearrangement joins TRBV12-3 or TRBV12-4 to TRBJ2-7; D gene uncertain. The CDR3 is 11 residues long. V was pared by 5 bases and J by 4 bases, with 6 bases between. CDR3 amino acids: CASSPAYEQYF. The CDR3 DNA reads as TGTGCCAGCAGTCCAGCGTACGAGCAGTACTTC.

The chain recombines TRBV6-5 with TRBJ1-2, with D tentatively TRBD1 (6 bases). This CDR3 contains 14 residues. Trimming left V 6 bases short and J 6 bases short, with 17 bases between. Germline V gene data show CDR1 as MNHEY and CDR2 as SVGAGI. The CDR3 loop is CASRPTGSPNGYTF. CDR3 bases: TGTGCCAGCAGACCCACAGGGTCGCCTAATGGCTACACCTTC.

The rearrangement uses TRBV18 and TRBJ2-7, with TRBD1 matching over 7 bases. The CDR3 extends over 15 amino acids. Germline-derived CDR1 and CDR2 are KGHSH and LQKENI. The J segment lost 0 bases and the V segment lost 6 bases, leaving 8 bases of the junction unmatched. The CDR3: CASSSGGSSSYEQYF. CDR3 bases: TGTGCCAGCTCCTCAGGGGGATCAAGCTCCTACGAGCAGTACTTC.

Details on this clone: A read error may account for a junction end that differs from germline. The V call is TRBV20-1, the J call TRBJ1-5; D is possibly TRBD1 (5 bases). Germline assignment: CDR1 DFQATT and CDR2 SNEGSKA (reference sequence). This CDR3 region has 11 residues. The DNA of the CDR3 is TGCAGTGCAAGAGGGAGGGGTTTCCAGCATTTT. The encoded protein is CSARGRGFQHF.

This chain links TRBV5-4 with TRBJ2-2; 7 nucleotides agree with TRBD1. The germline gives CDR1 SGHNT, CDR2 YYREEE (reference sequence). The J segment lost 4 bases and the V segment lost 0 bases, leaving 6 bases of the junction unmatched. This CDR3 spans 16 amino acids. The CDR3 region is CASSLDQGVGTGELFF. The CDR3 coding sequence is TGTGCCAGCAGCTTGGATCAGGGGGTGGGCACCGGGGAGCTGTTTTTT.

V gene TRBV11-2 combines with J gene TRBJ1-6, with a possible D match to TRBD1 (5 bases). V lost 6 bases and J 10 bases, leaving 19 bases between the germline ends. Germline V lookup: CDR1 SGHAT, CDR2 FQNNGV. This CDR3 has 15 amino acids. The CDR3 DNA reads as TGTGCCAGCAGGCAGACCGGGCCAAGGGGCTCACCCCTCCACTTT. Amino acid sequence: CASRQTGPRGSPLHF.

The chain joins TRBV7-9 to TRBJ1-4; D might be TRBD1 (6 bases). This CDR3 is built from 14 residues. V gave up 1 base and J gave up 7 bases, with 10 bases separating them. Germline V gene sequence: CDR1 SEHNR, CDR2 FQNEAQ (reference sequence). The CDR3 spells CASSLDRVTEKLFF. The CDR3 nucleotides read TGTGCCAGCAGCTTAGACAGGGTTACTGAAAAACTGTTTTTT. The variable domain in full, completed from reference TRBV7-9 and TRBJ1-4, reads DTGVSQNPRHKITKRGQNVTFRCDPISEHNRLYWYRQTLGQGPEFLTYFQNEAQLEKSRLLSDRFSAERPKGSFSTLEIQRTEQGDSAMYLCASSLDRVTEKLFFGSGTQLSVL.

The gene calls are TRBV24-1 and TRBJ2-7; TRBD1 matches at 7 bases. Germline CDR1 reads KGHDR; CDR2 reads SFDVKD. This CDR3 spans 12 amino acids. J lost 4 bases, V lost 9 bases, and 5 bases had no gene match. The CDR3 nucleotides read TGTGCCACCGCCGGGACAGAATACGAGCAGTACTTC. Its translation is CATAGTEYEQYF.

The chain employs TRBV27 and TRBJ1-2; the match to TRBD1 covers 11 bases. The CDR3 extends over 14 amino acids. Germline-derived CDR1 and CDR2 are MNHEY and SMNVEV (reference sequence). The ends lost 2 bases at V and 7 bases at J; junction bases unmatched: 3. CDR3 sequence: CASSLRDRGSGYTF. The DNA of the CDR3 is TGTGCCAGCAGTTTAAGGGACAGGGGGTCTGGCTACACCTTC.

The chain combines TRBV27 with TRBJ2-1; tentatively, D is TRBD1 (7 bases). The germline CDR1 and CDR2 sequences are MNHEY and SMNVEV (reference sequence). V was cut by 4 bases and J by 3 bases, with 13 bases left in between. CDR3 length equals 15 residues. CDR3: CASSYSRGDYNEQFF. The DNA for the CDR3 is TGTGCCAGCAGTTATAGCAGGGGGGACTACAATGAGCAGTTCTTC.

The V call is TRBV28, the J call TRBJ2-7; 7 bases map to TRBD1. Germline V gene data show CDR1 as MDHEN and CDR2 as SYDVKM. The V gene end was trimmed by 6 bases and the J gene end by 2 bases; junction bases not matched to a gene: 7. The CDR3 loop spans 14 amino acids. CDR3 coding DNA: TGTGCCAGCAGGCGACAGGGAACGCCCTACGAGCAGTACTTC. It translates to CASRRQGTPYEQYF.

J is TRBJ2-1 and V is TRBV5-4; 8 nucleotides agree with TRBD1. Germline V gene sequence: CDR1 SGHNT, CDR2 YYREEE (reference sequence). The CDR3 is 15 residues long. Losses at the gene ends were 2 bases for V and 8 bases for J; bases not matched to a gene: 9. The CDR3 region is CASSFTGGVFDEQFF. The CDR3 DNA follows: TGTGCCAGCAGCTTTACAGGGGGAGTTTTCGATGAGCAGTTCTTC.